Presented here are 21 T cell receptor beta chains from one specimen sequenced in a study of blood T cell repertoires in COVID-19. Produced via immunoSEQ multiplex PCR; TCRdb's table is partial and in-frame only. The sample carries about 180,000 clones, about 80% recorded once. Material: PBMCs or T cells enriched from blood (not recorded which). All receptors come from a man aged 55 to 70 who had been exposed to COVID-19.

The chain couples TRBV5-1 to TRBJ1-3; D remains unclear. The CDR3 totals 15 residues. The V end lost 1 base, the J end lost 0 bases, and 8 bases lay between the germline ends. Looked up from germline, CDR1 is SGHRS and CDR2 is YFSETQ. The CDR3 DNA sequence: TGCGCCAGCAGCTTGCGGTCAAACTCTGGAAACACCATATATTTT. Its protein product is CASSLRSNSGNTIYF.

This clone was seen only once. V is TRBV4-1 and J is TRBJ2-5; 8 nucleotides agree with TRBD2. This CDR3 comprises 14 residues. V was clipped by 2 bases and J by 5 bases; unmatched bases: 4. Germline V gene data show CDR1 as MGHRA and CDR2 as YSYEKL. The CDR3 nucleotides read TGCGCCAGCAGCCAACAGGGGACTAGGGAGACCCAGTACTTC. Translation gives CASSQQGTRETQYF.

The J gene is TRBJ2-7, the V gene TRBV10-1, with D maybe TRBD1 (5 bases). V was trimmed by 2 bases and J by 1 base, leaving 15 bases between them. The germline V gene encodes CDR1 WNHNN and CDR2 SYGVQD (reference sequence). This CDR3 is 16 amino acids long. The CDR3 sequence is CASSEGMQGLSYEQYF. The DNA for the CDR3 is TGCGCCAGCAGTGAGGGAATGCAGGGCCTATCCTACGAGCAGTACTTC.

The chain couples TRBV6-5 to TRBJ1-4, with 7 positions matching TRBD1. The CDR3 covers 13 residues. V was pared by 8 bases and J by 4 bases, with 4 bases of the junction left unmatched. Germline CDR1 reads MNHEY; CDR2 reads SVGAGI. Written as DNA, the CDR3 is TGTGCCAGCCGAAGGGACAGTAATGAAAAACTGTTTTTT. Translation: CASRRDSNEKLFF.

The rearrangement links TRBV25-1 to TRBJ2-2; TRBD1 might be the D (6 bases). Germline loops: CDR1 MGHDK, CDR2 SYGVNS. V was shortened by 3 bases and J by 0 bases, with 11 bases between the two germline ends. The CDR3 has 16 residues. CDR3 sequence reads: CASSDPRGTNTGELFF. DNA of the CDR3: TGTGCCAGCAGTGACCCCAGGGGCACGAACACCGGGGAGCTGTTTTTT.

This clone was seen just once. This chain joins TRBV29-1 and TRBJ2-4; D is possibly TRBD1 (5 bases). CDR1 is SQVTM and CDR2 is ANQGSEA in the germline V gene. Trimming took 3 bases from V and 5 from J, leaving 14 bases between them. The CDR3 is 14 residues long. The chain's CDR3 is CSVEDIWSQNIQYF. The CDR3 region has the DNA TGCAGCGTTGAGGACATTTGGAGCCAAAACATTCAGTACTTC.

In its sample, this clone was seen a few times. This chain uses TRBV6-1 with TRBJ1-5; possibly TRBD1 for D (5 bases). The V gene's germline CDR1 is MNHNS and CDR2 SASEGT. This CDR3 spans 16 amino acids. V lost 4 bases and J lost 1, with 14 bases in between. CDR3 region: CASSVVAAGSNQPQHF. The CDR3 DNA follows: TGTGCCAGCAGTGTCGTAGCGGCAGGGAGCAATCAGCCCCAGCATTTT.

This clone was seen only once. The J gene is TRBJ2-7, the V gene TRBV4-1; the match to TRBD1 covers 7 bases. V lost 5 bases to trimming and J lost 0 bases; unmatched junction nucleotides: 4. This CDR3 contains 14 residues. Germline V lookup: CDR1 MGHRA, CDR2 YSYEKL. CDR3 region: CASSFRQGSYEQYF. Here the CDR3 DNA reads TGCGCCAGCAGCTTCCGACAGGGCTCCTACGAGCAGTACTTC.

This chain links TRBV5-1 with TRBJ2-7; TRBD2 aligns across 7 bases. There are 15 residues in the CDR3. Germline V gene data show CDR1 as SGHRS and CDR2 as YFSETQ. V dropped 0 bases and J dropped 2; count of bases not matched to a gene: 5. CDR3 loop: CASSLAASGPYEQYF. CDR3 nucleotides: TGCGCCAGCAGCTTGGCGGCTAGCGGCCCCTACGAGCAGTACTTC.

The rearrangement uses TRBV19 and TRBJ2-7, with D unresolved. Germline values: CDR1 LNHDA, CDR2 SQIVND (reference sequence). This CDR3 contains 14 residues. V was trimmed by 5 bases and J by 2 bases, leaving 13 bases between them. This CDR3 is CASSSVHAPYEQYF. DNA of the CDR3: TGTGCCAGTAGTTCCGTACATGCCCCCTACGAGCAGTACTTC.

This rearrangement joins TRBV19 to TRBJ1-2; no reliable D call. The V end lost 2 bases, the J end lost 10 bases, and 8 bases lay between the germline ends. Germline loops: CDR1 LNHDA, CDR2 SQIVND (reference sequence). CDR3 length equals 11 residues. DNA of the CDR3: TGTGCCAGTAGTATATCCGGGGTCTACACCTTC. This encodes CASSISGVYTF. The full variable domain, in which reference TRBV19 and TRBJ1-2 provide the parts outside the CDR3, is DGGITQSPKYLFRKEGQNVTLSCEQNLNHDAMYWYRQDPGQGLRLIYYSQIVNDFQKGDIAEGYSVSREKKESFPLTVTSAQKNPTAFYLCASSISGVYTFGSGTRLTVV.

The rearrangement uses TRBV12-3 or TRBV12-4 and TRBJ1-2, with 8 nucleotides matching TRBD1. The CDR3 consists of 13 residues. With 2 bases clipped from V and 7 bases from J, the junction kept 3 bases outside the gene matches. The CDR3 here is CASSLQGAPGYTF. In DNA form, the CDR3 reads TGTGCCAGCAGTTTACAGGGGGCGCCTGGCTACACCTTC.

The chain uses TRBV7-9 and TRBJ2-7; 9 bases match TRBD1. Unmatched junction bases numbered 7, after V lost 4 bases and J lost 6 bases. This CDR3 region has 14 residues. Germline lookup yields CDR1 SEHNR and CDR2 FQNEAQ (reference sequence). The CDR3 region has the DNA TGTGCCAGCAGCTCGAAGTTGGACAGGGGCGAGCAGTACTTC. The encoded protein is CASSSKLDRGEQYF. The full variable domain, in which reference TRBV7-9 and TRBJ2-7 provide the parts outside the CDR3, is DTGVSQNPRHKITKRGQNVTFRCDPISEHNRLYWYRQTLGQGPEFLTYFQNEAQLEKSRLLSDRFSAERPKGSFSTLEIQRTEQGDSAMYLCASSSKLDRGEQYFGPGTRLTVT.

This clone appeared a few times. V gene TRBV20-1 combines with J gene TRBJ2-7; no clear D gene. Trimming removed 4 bases at V and 0 bases at J, with 4 bases between. The CDR3 sequence is 11 residues long. Germline V gives CDR1 DFQATT, CDR2 SNEGSKA (reference sequence). CDR3: CSATGSYEQYF. In DNA, the CDR3 is TGCAGTGCTACAGGCTCCTACGAGCAGTACTTC.

The CDR3 DNA is TGTGCCAGCAGCTCTGACAGGGGCCCCAATGGCTACACCTTC. Protein product: CASSSDRGPNGYTF. The J gene is TRBJ1-2, the V gene TRBV7-9; 8 bases align to TRBD1. The CDR3 has 14 residues. Trimming at V came to 4 bases and at J to 6 bases, leaving 7 bases not matched to a gene. Germline assignment: CDR1 SEHNR and CDR2 FQNEAQ (reference sequence).

The chain combines TRBV2 with TRBJ2-5; D perhaps matches TRBD1 (6 bases). Trimming cost V 4 bases and J 2 bases, with 8 bases left between them. The CDR3 runs 13 residues. CDR1 is SNHLY and CDR2 is FYNNEI in the germline V gene. CDR3 coding DNA: TGTGCCAGCAGTGTGGGGGCGCAAGAGACCCAGTACTTC. As protein: CASSVGAQETQYF.

The genes are TRBV24-1 and TRBJ2-1; the D gene is possibly TRBD2 (7 bases). The ends were cut back, 4 bases at V and 0 bases at J, with 9 bases in the middle. Germline CDR1 and CDR2: KGHDR and SFDVKD. The CDR3 extends over 15 amino acids. As DNA, the CDR3 is TGTGCCACCAGTGAAGGGGGGGCCTCCTACAATGAGCAGTTCTTC. As protein: CATSEGGASYNEQFF.

In its sample, this clone was seen a few times. J is TRBJ1-4 and V is TRBV27; 12 nucleotides match TRBD1. Germline trimming cut 8 bases from V and 8 bases from J; bases unmatched to any gene: 0. Germline lookup yields CDR1 MNHEY and CDR2 SMNVEV (reference sequence). There are 12 residues in the CDR3. The CDR3 loop reads CASGTGGEKLFF. The CDR3 DNA follows: TGTGCCAGCGGGACAGGGGGCGAAAAACTGTTTTTT.

The chain carries TRBV28 and TRBJ2-5; perhaps TRBD1 as D (6 bases). Germline-derived CDR1 and CDR2 are MDHEN and SYDVKM. Trimming shortened V by 0 bases and J by 0 bases, and 14 bases separated the two germline ends. CDR3 length: 17 residues. CDR3 nucleotides: TGTGCCAGCAGTTTATGGGGGACAAACGGTCACCAAGAGACCCAGTACTTC. This translates into CASSLWGTNGHQETQYF. Supplemented by reference TRBV28 and TRBJ2-5, the full variable domain reads DVKVTQSSRYLVKRTGEKVFLECVQDMDHENMFWYRQDPGLGLRLIYFSYDVKMKEKGDIPEGYSVSREKKERFSLILESASTNQTSMYLCASSLWGTNGHQETQYFGPGTRLLVL.

This clone was observed a handful of times. This sequence joins TRBV27 and TRBJ1-1, with TRBD1 matching over 10 bases. The V and J ends lost 7 bases and 2 bases, in that order; junction bases with no gene match: 13. In germline, CDR1 is MNHEY, CDR2 SMNVEV (reference sequence). The CDR3 contains 17 residues. CDR3 DNA: TGTGCCAGCACCTACCGACAGGGGGCGAGGGACAACACTGAAGCTTTCTTT. Translated: CASTYRQGARDNTEAFF.

The chain recombines TRBV6-5 with TRBJ2-7, with D perhaps TRBD1 (6 bases). The CDR3 sequence is 13 residues long. Looked up from germline, CDR1 is MNHEY and CDR2 is SVGAGI. With 2 bases removed from V and 5 bases from J, the gap between germline ends came to 10 bases. CDR3: CASSYVRGHEQYF. DNA of the CDR3: TGTGCCAGCAGTTACGTCAGGGGACACGAGCAGTACTTC.